This TCR beta chain was captured in a study of a mutant IDH1 vaccine in newly diagnosed glioma. Profiled with immunoSEQ multiplex PCR; TCRdb holds only in-frame clones, not every one. Here the sample spans tens of thousands of clones, 65% to 85% being singletons. Time point noted: baseline, week 1 (first vaccination visit). As to treatment: pre-vaccination baseline after standard-of-care therapy. The astrocytomas were IDH1-mutant, ATRX-negative, and WHO grade 3 or 4. General study findings and limits: Changes in the top peripheral T cell clonotypes seemingly had no bearing on pseudoprogression.

With respect to this clone: The antigen remains undetermined.

The clonotype was recovered from a woman aged 18-30 years with glioma. Some clones in this sample may be carry-over from other donors' samples. Sequenced material: peripheral blood mononuclear cells (PBMCs), taken from a glioma patient treated with radiotherapy, temozolomide or both.

CDR3 protein: CASSAFVEGYTF. In DNA form, the CDR3 reads TGTGCCAGCAGCGCTTTCGTGGAGGGCTACACCTTC. J is TRBJ1-2 and V is TRBV9; unclear D gene. Germline V gene data show CDR1 as SGDLS and CDR2 as YYNGEE. Trimming removed 3 bases at V and 8 bases at J, with 11 bases between. This CDR3 region has 12 residues.